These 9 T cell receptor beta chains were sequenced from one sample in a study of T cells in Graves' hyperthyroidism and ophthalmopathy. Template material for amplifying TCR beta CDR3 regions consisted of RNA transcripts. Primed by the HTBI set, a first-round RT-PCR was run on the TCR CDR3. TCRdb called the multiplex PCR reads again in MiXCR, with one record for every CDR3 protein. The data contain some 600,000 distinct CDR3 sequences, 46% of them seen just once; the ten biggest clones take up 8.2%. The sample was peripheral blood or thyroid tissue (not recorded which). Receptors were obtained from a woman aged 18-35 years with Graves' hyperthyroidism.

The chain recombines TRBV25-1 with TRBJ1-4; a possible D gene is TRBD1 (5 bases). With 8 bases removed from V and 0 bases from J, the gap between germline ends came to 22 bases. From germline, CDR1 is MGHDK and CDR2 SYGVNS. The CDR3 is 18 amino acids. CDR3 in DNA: TGTGCCAGCGGGGCCGGGGCGGACGGGGACCCAACTAATGAAAAACTGTTTTTT. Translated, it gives CASGAGADGDPTNEKLFF.

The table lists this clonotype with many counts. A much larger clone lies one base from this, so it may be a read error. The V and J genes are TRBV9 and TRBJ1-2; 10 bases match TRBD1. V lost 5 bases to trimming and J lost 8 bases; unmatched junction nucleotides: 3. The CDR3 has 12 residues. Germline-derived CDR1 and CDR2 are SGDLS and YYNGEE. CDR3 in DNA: TGTGCCAGCAGTGGGACAGGGGTAGGCTACACCTTC. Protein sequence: CASSGTGVGYTF.

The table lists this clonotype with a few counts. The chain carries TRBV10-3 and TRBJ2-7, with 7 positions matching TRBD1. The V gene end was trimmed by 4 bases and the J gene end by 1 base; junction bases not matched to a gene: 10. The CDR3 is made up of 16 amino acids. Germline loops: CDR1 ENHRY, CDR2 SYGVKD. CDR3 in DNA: TGTGCCATCAGTGCAACCGGGACAGAAAGATCCTACGAGCAGTACTTC. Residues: CAISATGTERSYEQYF.

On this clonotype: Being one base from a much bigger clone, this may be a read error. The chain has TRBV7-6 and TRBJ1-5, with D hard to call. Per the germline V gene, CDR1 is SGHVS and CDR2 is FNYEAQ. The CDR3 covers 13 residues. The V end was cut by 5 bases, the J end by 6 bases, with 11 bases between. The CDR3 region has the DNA TGTGCCAGCAGCCTAATTATGGGTCAGCCCCAGCATTTT. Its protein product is CASSLIMGQPQHF.

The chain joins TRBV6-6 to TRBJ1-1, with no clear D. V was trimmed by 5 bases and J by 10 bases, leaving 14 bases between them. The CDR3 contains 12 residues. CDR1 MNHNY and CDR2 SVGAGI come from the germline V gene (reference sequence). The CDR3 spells CASSGGIMRAFF. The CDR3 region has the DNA TGTGCCAGCAGTGGAGGGATAATGCGAGCTTTCTTT.

As DNA, the CDR3 is TGTGCCAGCAGCCCAGGGACAGGGTCAAACACAGATACGCAGTATTTT. Its translation is CASSPGTGSNTDTQYF. V and J are TRBV7-9 and TRBJ2-3; 9 bases fit TRBD1. The junction had 8 bases not matched to a gene; V was cut back by 5 bases and J by 2 bases. CDR1 is SEHNR, CDR2 FQNEAQ, per germline (reference sequence). There are 16 residues in the CDR3.

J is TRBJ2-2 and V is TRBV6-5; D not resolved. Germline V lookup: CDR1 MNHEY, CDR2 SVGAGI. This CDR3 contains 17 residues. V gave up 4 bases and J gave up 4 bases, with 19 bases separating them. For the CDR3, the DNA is TGTGCCAGCAGTTCGCCCGGGCCCTTTGGCCTCACCGGGGAGCTGTTTTTT. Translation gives CASSSPGPFGLTGELFF.

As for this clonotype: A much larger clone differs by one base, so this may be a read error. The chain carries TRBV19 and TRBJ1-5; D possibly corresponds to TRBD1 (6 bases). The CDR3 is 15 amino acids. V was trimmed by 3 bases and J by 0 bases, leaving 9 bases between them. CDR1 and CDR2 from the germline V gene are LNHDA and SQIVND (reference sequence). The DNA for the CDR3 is TGTGCCAGTAGTATCCGGACAGCTAGCAATCAGCCCCAGCATTTT. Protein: CASSIRTASNQPQHF. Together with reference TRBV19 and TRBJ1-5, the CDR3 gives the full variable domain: DGGITQSPKYLFRKEGQNVTLSCEQNLNHDAMYWYRQDPGQGLRLIYYSQIVNDFQKGDIAEGYSVSREKKESFPLTVTSAQKNPTAFYLCASSIRTASNQPQHFGDGTRLSIL.

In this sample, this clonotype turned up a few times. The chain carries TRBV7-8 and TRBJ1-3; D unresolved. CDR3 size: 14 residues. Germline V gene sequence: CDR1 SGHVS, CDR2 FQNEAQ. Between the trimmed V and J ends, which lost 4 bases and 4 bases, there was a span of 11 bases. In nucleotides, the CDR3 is TGTGCCAGCAGCTCATACCCCCAGGGAAACACCATATATTTT. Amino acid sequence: CASSSYPQGNTIYF.